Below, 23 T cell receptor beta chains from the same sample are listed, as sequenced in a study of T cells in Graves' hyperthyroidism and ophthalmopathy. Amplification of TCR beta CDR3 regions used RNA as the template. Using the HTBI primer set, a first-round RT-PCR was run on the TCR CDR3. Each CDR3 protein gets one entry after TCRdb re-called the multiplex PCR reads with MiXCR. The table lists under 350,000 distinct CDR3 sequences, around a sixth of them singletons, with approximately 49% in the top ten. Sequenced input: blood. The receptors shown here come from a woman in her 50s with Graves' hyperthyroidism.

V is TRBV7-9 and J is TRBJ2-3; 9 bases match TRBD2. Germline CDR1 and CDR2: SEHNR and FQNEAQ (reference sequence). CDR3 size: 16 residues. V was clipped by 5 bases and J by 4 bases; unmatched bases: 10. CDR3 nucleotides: TGTGCCAGCAGCCTGGGACTAGCAGATCAGTCAGATACGCAGTATTTT. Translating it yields CASSLGLADQSDTQYF.

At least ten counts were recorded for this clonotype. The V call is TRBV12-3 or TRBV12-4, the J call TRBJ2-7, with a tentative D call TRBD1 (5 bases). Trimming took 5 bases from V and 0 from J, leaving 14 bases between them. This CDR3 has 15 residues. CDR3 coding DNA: TGTGCCAGCAGTGCCTTTGACAGAGGCTCCTACGAGCAGTACTTC. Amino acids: CASSAFDRGSYEQYF.

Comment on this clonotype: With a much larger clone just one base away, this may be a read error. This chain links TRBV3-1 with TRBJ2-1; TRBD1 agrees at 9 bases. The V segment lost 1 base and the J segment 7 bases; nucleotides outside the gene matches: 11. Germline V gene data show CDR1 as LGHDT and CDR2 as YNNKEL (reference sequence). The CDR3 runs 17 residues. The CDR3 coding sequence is TGTGCCAGCAGCCAAGGGTTCCGGGACAGGGCGTCAAATGAGCAGTTCTTC. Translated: CASSQGFRDRASNEQFF.

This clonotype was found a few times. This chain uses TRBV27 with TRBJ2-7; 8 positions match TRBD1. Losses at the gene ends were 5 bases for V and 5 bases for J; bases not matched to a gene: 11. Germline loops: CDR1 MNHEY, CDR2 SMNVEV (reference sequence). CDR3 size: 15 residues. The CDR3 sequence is CASSPWTGIVDEQYF. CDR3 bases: TGTGCCAGCAGTCCGTGGACAGGGATCGTCGACGAGCAGTACTTC.

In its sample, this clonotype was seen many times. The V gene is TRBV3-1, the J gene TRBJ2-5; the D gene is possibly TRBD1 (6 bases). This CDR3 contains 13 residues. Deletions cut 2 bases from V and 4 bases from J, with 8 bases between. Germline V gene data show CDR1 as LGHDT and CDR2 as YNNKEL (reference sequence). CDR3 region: CASSQQGPETQYF. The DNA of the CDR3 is TGTGCCAGCAGCCAACAGGGGCCAGAGACCCAGTACTTC.

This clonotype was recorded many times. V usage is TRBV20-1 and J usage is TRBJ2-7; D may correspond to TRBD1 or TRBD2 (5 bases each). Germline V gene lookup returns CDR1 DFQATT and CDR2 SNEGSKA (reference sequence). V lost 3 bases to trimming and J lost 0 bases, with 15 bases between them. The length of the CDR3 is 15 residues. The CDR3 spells CSASRVGDLSYEQYF. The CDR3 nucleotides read TGCAGTGCTAGCAGGGTAGGGGACCTCTCCTACGAGCAGTACTTC.

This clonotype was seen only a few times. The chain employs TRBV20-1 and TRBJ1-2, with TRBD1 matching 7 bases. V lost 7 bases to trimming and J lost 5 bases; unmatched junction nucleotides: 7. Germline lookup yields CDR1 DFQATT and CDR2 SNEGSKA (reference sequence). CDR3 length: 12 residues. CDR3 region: CSDDRAAYGYTF. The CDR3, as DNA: TGCAGTGATGACAGGGCCGCTTATGGCTACACCTTC.

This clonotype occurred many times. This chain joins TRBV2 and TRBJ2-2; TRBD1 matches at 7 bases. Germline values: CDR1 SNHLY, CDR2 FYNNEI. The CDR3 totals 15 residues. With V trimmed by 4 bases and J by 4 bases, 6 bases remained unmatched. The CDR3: CASSGSAGGTGELFF. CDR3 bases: TGTGCCAGCAGTGGGTCGGCAGGGGGCACCGGGGAGCTGTTTTTT.

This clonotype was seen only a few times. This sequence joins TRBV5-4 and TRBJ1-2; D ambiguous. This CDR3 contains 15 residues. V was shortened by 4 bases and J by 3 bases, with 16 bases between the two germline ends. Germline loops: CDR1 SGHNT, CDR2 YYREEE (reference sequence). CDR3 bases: TGTGCCAGCAGCGCCCCCGGGAGATCGGACTATGGCTACACCTTC. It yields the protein CASSAPGRSDYGYTF.

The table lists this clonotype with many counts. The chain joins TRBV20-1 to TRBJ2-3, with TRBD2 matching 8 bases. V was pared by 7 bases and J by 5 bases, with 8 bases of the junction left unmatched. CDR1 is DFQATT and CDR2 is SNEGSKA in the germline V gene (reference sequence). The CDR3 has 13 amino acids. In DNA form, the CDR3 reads TGCAGTGGGGGACTAGGGATGCGAGATACGCAGTATTTT. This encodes CSGGLGMRDTQYF.

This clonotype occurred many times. The CDR3 region is CATYGAALYEQYF. CDR3 DNA: TGTGCCACCTACGGGGCGGCCCTTTACGAGCAGTACTTC. The rearrangement uses TRBV28 and TRBJ2-7; D may match TRBD1 or TRBD2 (5 bases each). Germline CDR1 is MDHEN and CDR2 is SYDVKM. The V and J ends lost 10 bases and 4 bases respectively, with 17 bases between them. The CDR3 has 13 residues.

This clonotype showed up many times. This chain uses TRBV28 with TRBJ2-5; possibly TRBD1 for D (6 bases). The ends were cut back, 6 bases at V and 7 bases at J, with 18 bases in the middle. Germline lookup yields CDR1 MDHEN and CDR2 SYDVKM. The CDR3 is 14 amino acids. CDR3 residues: CASSVRDTGGTQYF. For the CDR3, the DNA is TGTGCCAGCAGCGTCCGGGACACCGGAGGGACCCAGTACTTC.

The CDR3 sequence is CASSPSFGTGVEQFF. The CDR3 DNA is TGTGCCAGCAGTCCAAGTTTCGGGACAGGGGTCGAGCAGTTCTTC. This chain links TRBV27 with TRBJ2-1, with 10 bases fitting TRBD1. Germline V CDR1 and CDR2: MNHEY, SMNVEV (reference sequence). This CDR3 contains 15 residues. The J segment lost 10 bases and the V segment lost 5 bases, leaving 11 bases of the junction unmatched.

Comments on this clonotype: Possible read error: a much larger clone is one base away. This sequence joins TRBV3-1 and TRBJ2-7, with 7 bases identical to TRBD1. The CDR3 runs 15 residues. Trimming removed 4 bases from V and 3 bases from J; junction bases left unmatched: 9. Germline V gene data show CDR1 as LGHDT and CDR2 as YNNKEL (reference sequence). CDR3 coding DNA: TGTGCCAGCAGCCGAGGCTGGGACAGCTACTACGAGCAGTACGTC. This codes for CASSRGWDSYYEQYV.

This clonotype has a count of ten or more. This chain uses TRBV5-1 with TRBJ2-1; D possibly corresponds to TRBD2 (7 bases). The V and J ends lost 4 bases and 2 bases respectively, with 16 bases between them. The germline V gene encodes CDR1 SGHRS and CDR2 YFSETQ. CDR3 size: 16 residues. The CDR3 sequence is CASSLEGGVTYNEQFF. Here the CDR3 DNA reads TGCGCCAGCAGCCTAGAGGGGGGGGTAACCTACAATGAGCAGTTCTTC.

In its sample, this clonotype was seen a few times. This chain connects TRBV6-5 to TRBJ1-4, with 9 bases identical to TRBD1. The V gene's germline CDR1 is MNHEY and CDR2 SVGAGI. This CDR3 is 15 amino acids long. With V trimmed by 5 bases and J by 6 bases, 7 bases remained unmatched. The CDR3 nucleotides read TGTGCCAGCAGTCACAGGGGGCAGGTTGATGAAAAACTGTTTTTT. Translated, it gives CASSHRGQVDEKLFF.

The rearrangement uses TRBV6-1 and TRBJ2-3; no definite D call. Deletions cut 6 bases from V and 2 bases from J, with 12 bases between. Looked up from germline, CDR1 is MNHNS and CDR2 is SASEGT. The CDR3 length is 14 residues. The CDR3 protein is CASRAGFPTDTQYF. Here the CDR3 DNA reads TGTGCCAGCAGAGCAGGATTCCCCACAGATACGCAGTATTTT.

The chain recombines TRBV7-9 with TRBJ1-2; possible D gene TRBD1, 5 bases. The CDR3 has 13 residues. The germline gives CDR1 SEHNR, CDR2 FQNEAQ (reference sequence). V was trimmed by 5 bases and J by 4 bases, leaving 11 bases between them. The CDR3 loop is CASSTPQGYGYTF. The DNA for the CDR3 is TGTGCCAGCAGCACCCCCCAGGGCTATGGCTACACCTTC.

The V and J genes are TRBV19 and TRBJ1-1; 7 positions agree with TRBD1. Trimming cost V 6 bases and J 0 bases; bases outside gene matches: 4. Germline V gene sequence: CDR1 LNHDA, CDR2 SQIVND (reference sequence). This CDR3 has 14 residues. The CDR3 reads CASRTGQLNTEAFF. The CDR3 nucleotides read TGTGCCAGTAGAACGGGACAGCTGAACACTGAAGCTTTCTTT.

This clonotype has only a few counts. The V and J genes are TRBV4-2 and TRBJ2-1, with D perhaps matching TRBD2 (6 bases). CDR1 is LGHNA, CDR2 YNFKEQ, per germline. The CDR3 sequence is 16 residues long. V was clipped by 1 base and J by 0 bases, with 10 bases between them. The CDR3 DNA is TGTGCCAGCAGCCAAGTTTGGGGAGGCTCCTACAATGAGCAGTTCTTC. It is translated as CASSQVWGGSYNEQFF.

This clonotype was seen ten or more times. CDR3 sequence reads: CASMTLSGTANTEAFF. The CDR3 DNA follows: TGTGCCAGCATGACCCTTTCAGGGACAGCGAACACTGAAGCTTTCTTT. The rearrangement links TRBV27 to TRBJ1-1; TRBD1 aligns across 7 bases. Germline CDR1 and CDR2: MNHEY and SMNVEV (reference sequence). Germline trimming cut 7 bases from V and 1 base from J; bases unmatched to any gene: 12. CDR3 length: 16 residues.

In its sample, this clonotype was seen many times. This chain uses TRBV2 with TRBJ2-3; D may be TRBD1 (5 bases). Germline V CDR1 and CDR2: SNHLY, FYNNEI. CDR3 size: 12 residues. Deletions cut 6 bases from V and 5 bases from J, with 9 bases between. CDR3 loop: CASSLDRDTQYF. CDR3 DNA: TGTGCCAGCAGCCTCGACAGAGATACGCAGTATTTT. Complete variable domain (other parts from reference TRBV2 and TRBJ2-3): EPEVTQTPSHQVTQMGQEVILRCVPISNHLYFYWYRQILGQKVEFLVSFYNNEISEKSEIFDDQFSVERPDGSNFTLKIRSTKLEDSAMYFCASSLDRDTQYFGPGTRLTVL.

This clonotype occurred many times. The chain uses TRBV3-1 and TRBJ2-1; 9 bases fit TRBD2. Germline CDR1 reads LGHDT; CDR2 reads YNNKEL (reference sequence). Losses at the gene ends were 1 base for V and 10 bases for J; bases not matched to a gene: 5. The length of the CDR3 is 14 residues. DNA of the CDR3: TGTGCCAGCAGCCAAGGCGGGGGGGCCGGGGAGCAGTTCTTC. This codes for CASSQGGGAGEQFF.